These 17 T cell receptor beta chains share one sample of origin, sequenced in a study of T cell clonotyping in hematopoietic cell transplantation. Some clones are missing from TCRdb's copy, which holds only in-frame ones; the method was immunoSEQ multiplex PCR. In the table there are fewer than 40,000 clones, around 90% of which are singletons. Sample: peripheral blood mononuclear cells. The source is a woman in her thirties or forties in good health. Some clones in this sample may be carry-over from other donors' samples.

The genes are TRBV6-1 and TRBJ1-1; possibly TRBD1 for D (6 bases). V was pared by 0 bases and J by 1 base, with 9 bases between. CDR1 and CDR2 (germline): MNHNS, SASEGT. The CDR3 consists of 15 residues. Here the CDR3 reads CASSEATGWNTEAFF. CDR3 in DNA: TGTGCCAGCAGTGAAGCAACAGGGTGGAACACTGAAGCTTTCTTT.

On this clone: Germline and junction disagree at one end, which may indicate a read error. The rearrangement uses TRBV19 and TRBJ1-5; D is uncertain. The CDR3 length is 16 residues. Per germline, CDR1 LNHDA and CDR2 SQIVND (reference sequence). The CDR3 DNA sequence: TGTGCCAGTAGTATGTCGGTCCCGACAAGCACTCAGCCCCAGCATTTT. Its translation is CASSMSVPTSTQPQHF.

The rearrangement joins TRBV7-2 to TRBJ2-7, with TRBD1 matching 8 bases. Germline V gives CDR1 SGHTA, CDR2 FQGNSA. The ends lost 1 base at V and 7 bases at J; junction bases unmatched: 12. This CDR3 has 16 residues. CDR3 nucleotide sequence: TGTGCCAGCAGCTTAGATTCAGGTTGGGACAGGAGTGAGCAGTACTTC. The encoded protein is CASSLDSGWDRSEQYF.

The V and J genes are TRBV5-1 and TRBJ2-5; D might be TRBD2 (5 bases). There are 15 residues in the CDR3. Trimming took off 4 bases at V and 7 bases at J, with 20 bases between the two ends. The germline CDR1 and CDR2 sequences are SGHRS and YFSETQ. DNA of the CDR3: TGCGCCAGCAGCCCAGACCGGGCCCTCGGAGGGACCCAGTACTTC. It specifies CASSPDRALGGTQYF. The entire variable domain, with the rest obtained from reference TRBV5-1 and TRBJ2-5, is as follows: KAGVTQTPRYLIKTRGQQVTLSCSPISGHRSVSWYQQTPGQGLQFLFEYFSETQRNKGNFPGRFSGRQFSNSRSEMNVSTLELGDSALYLCASSPDRALGGTQYFGPGTRLLVL.

The rearrangement uses TRBV6-5 and TRBJ2-3; TRBD1 or TRBD2 may be the D gene (5 bases each). The CDR3 has 14 amino acids. Deletions cut 7 bases from V and 1 base from J, with 12 bases between. Per germline, CDR1 MNHEY and CDR2 SVGAGI. CDR3 in amino acids: CASKNRGGTDTQYF. CDR3 DNA: TGTGCCAGCAAAAACCGGGGCGGCACAGATACGCAGTATTTT.

V is TRBV28 and J is TRBJ2-1; D ambiguous. CDR1 and CDR2 from the germline V gene are MDHEN and SYDVKM. V was shortened by 6 bases and J by 4 bases, with 7 bases between the two germline ends. This CDR3 region has 12 residues. CDR3 protein: CASSVGYNEQFF. In nucleotides, the CDR3 is TGTGCCAGCAGCGTAGGGTACAATGAGCAGTTCTTC.

The chain carries TRBV21-1 and TRBJ1-5; the table calls TRBD1, which could not be checked here. TRBV21-1 is a documented pseudogene. CDR3 length: 16 residues. The CDR3 region is CASSKIPGPRGQPQHF. In nucleotides, the CDR3 is TGTGCCAGCAGCAAAATCCCGGGCCCCAGGGGACAGCCCCAGCATTTT.

Here the CDR3 reads CASSFYQSTEAFF. As DNA, the CDR3 is TGTGCCAGCAGCTTTTATCAGAGCACTGAAGCTTTCTTT. The chain carries TRBV7-8 and TRBJ1-1; D not certain. Germline V gene lookup returns CDR1 SGHVS and CDR2 FQNEAQ. V was trimmed by 3 bases and J by 4 bases, leaving 9 bases between them. CDR3 size: 13 residues.

V and J are TRBV6-5 and TRBJ2-7, with 8 bases that match TRBD1. Trimming took 1 base from V and 5 from J; bases not matched to a gene: 7. This CDR3 has 15 amino acids. Germline assignment: CDR1 MNHEY and CDR2 SVGAGI. CDR3: CASSYFDRGINEQYF. The CDR3 bases are TGTGCCAGCAGTTACTTCGACAGGGGCATAAACGAGCAGTACTTC.

This sequence joins TRBV10-3 and TRBJ2-1; maybe TRBD2 (5 bases). V lost 2 bases, J lost 4 bases, and 6 bases lay in between. The CDR3 has 13 residues. Germline V gene data show CDR1 as ENHRY and CDR2 as SYGVKD. In DNA, the CDR3 is TGTGCCATCAGTGAGAGCGGTTACAATGAGCAGTTCTTC. Translation: CAISESGYNEQFF.

In nucleotides, the CDR3 is TGCGCCAGCAGCCAAGAAGGGGGACAGGGCTTCAATGAGCAGTTCTTC. Protein product: CASSQEGGQGFNEQFF. The chain employs TRBV4-3 and TRBJ2-1; 9 bases fit TRBD1. CDR1 is LGHNA and CDR2 is YSLEER in the germline V gene. The CDR3 has 16 amino acids. Trimming removed 0 bases from V and 6 bases from J; junction bases left unmatched: 6.

The chain combines TRBV28 with TRBJ2-2; D is possibly TRBD1 (5 bases). CDR1 MDHEN and CDR2 SYDVKM come from the germline V gene. This CDR3 comprises 14 residues. V was shortened by 6 bases and J by 5 bases, with 13 bases between the two germline ends. Here the CDR3 reads CASSTGERTGELFF. CDR3 coding DNA: TGTGCCAGCAGCACAGGAGAAAGAACCGGGGAGCTGTTTTTT.

The gene calls are TRBV11-3 and TRBJ2-1, with 8 bases lining up with TRBD2. CDR3 length: 13 residues. V lost 6 bases to trimming and J lost 9 bases; unmatched junction nucleotides: 7. The germline V gene encodes CDR1 SGHNT and CDR2 YENEEA. The CDR3 spells CASSALAGSEQFF. As DNA, the CDR3 is TGTGCCAGCAGTGCCCTAGCGGGCAGTGAGCAGTTCTTC.

The rearrangement joins TRBV28 to TRBJ2-7; D might be TRBD1 (6 bases). V was clipped by 6 bases and J by 3 bases, with 18 bases between them. The CDR3 has 15 amino acids. CDR1 and CDR2 from the germline V gene are MDHEN and SYDVKM. CDR3 nucleotides: TGTGCCAGCAGCTACAACAGGGAAGAACGCTACGAGCAGTACTTC. Translating it yields CASSYNREERYEQYF.

The genes are TRBV28 and TRBJ1-1; TRBD1 is a possible D gene (6 bases). V lost 8 bases, J lost 6 bases, and 28 bases lay in between. Germline CDR1 is MDHEN and CDR2 is SYDVKM. The CDR3 is 17 amino acids. CDR3: CASRFSPGTRITPEAFF. DNA for the CDR3: TGTGCCAGCCGCTTTTCCCCCGGGACACGGATTACCCCTGAAGCTTTCTTT.

V gene TRBV10-1 combines with J gene TRBJ1-5; D gene ambiguous. CDR1 WNHNN and CDR2 SYGVQD come from the germline V gene (reference sequence). V was clipped by 0 bases and J by 5 bases, with 5 bases between them. The CDR3 length is 13 residues. The CDR3 is CASSESVYQPQHF. CDR3 DNA: TGCGCCAGCAGTGAGTCTGTCTATCAGCCCCAGCATTTT.

This chain connects TRBV5-6 to TRBJ2-1, with D unresolved. This CDR3 spans 14 amino acids. Germline V lookup: CDR1 SGHDT, CDR2 YYEEEE. The V gene lost 1 base and the J gene lost 5 bases, with 10 bases spanning the gap. CDR3 loop: CASSLFPGNNEQFF. DNA for the CDR3: TGTGCCAGCAGCTTGTTCCCTGGAAACAATGAGCAGTTCTTC.